The present T cell receptor (beta chain) was sequenced within a study of OX40 agonist ivuxolimab in advanced cancers. Notes on the research overall: Ivuxolimab was an agonistic, fully human IgG2 monoclonal antibody directed against OX40 (CD134), a costimulatory receptor. The paper covers the monotherapy dose-escalation part of the phase I ivuxolimab trial, which included N of about 51 patients. Patients were allowed to have had prior anti-PD-1, anti-PD-L1 or anti-CTLA-4 therapy, and 30% to 40% of the dose-escalation patients had been treated with checkpoint inhibitors. The purpose of peripheral TCRbeta sequencing was to test whether ivuxolimab changed TCR sequence diversity and led to clonal T-cell expansion. In the dose-escalation cohort, 70% to 85% of patients were male, and the mean age was approximately 64 years, with a range of about 23 to 90. Of the roughly 52 patients in dose escalation, 19 had hepatocellular carcinoma, approximately 15 had melanoma, 9 had renal cell carcinoma and 9 had head and neck cancer. Partial responses were achieved by three dose-escalation patients, of whom one had hepatocellular carcinoma and two had cutaneous melanoma. Intravenous ivuxolimab was administered to patients every 2 weeks at six dose levels: 0.01, 0.1, 0.3, 1.5, 3 and 10 mg/kg.

Genomic DNA was extracted from sorted cells for sequencing of the TCRbeta CDR3 region. The immunoSEQ Assay was used for sequencing of TCRbeta CDR3 regions. TCRdb's version of the immuneACCESS table is confined to in-frame rearrangements and falls short of the full clone set. An unresolved V gene accounts for under half of the shortfall where checked; the remainder is of unknown origin. This sample has about 160,000 clones in its table, and around 94% of those were observed once. Together, the top ten hold about 0.33% of the sample. Summary of the overall study and its limitations: At doses of 0.1 to 3.0 mg/kg, clonal expansion of both CD4+ and CD8+ blood T cells was observed from baseline to week 6. In the 0.1-3.0 mg/kg groups, partial responders were among the patients with the lowest normalized peripheral clonal expansion, particularly in CD8+ T cells. The antigen specificity of the clonally expanded peripheral T cells was not determined. Low levels of normalized T-cell clonal expansion were also seen in some nonresponding patients. After ivuxolimab, more expanded clones were found on average in CD8+ T cells than in CD4+ T cells.

In the case of this clone: The specificity of this receptor is unknown. Base quality data are lacking; no much larger clone is found one base away.

V loses 5 bases, J loses 5 bases, and the germline ends lie 19 bases apart. The germline V gene sets CDR1 to MDHEN and CDR2 to SYDVKM. Inclusive of the bounding cysteine and phenylalanine, the CDR3 is 16 residues long. The read is trimmed to its CDR3 DNA, 48 bases read in frame from base 1. The trial excluded patients who had a history of autoimmune disease or were on systemic immunosuppression. Peripheral blood for TCR sequencing was collected from all dose cohorts at baseline, on cycle 4 day 1, and on cycle 7 day 1. The samples were taken from a phase I, first-in-human, multicenter, open-label dose-escalation trial of ivuxolimab. The trial enrolled adults with locally advanced or metastatic head and neck squamous cell, hepatocellular, melanoma or renal cell carcinoma. Before TCR sequencing, CD4+ T cells and CD8+ T cells were sorted from peripheral blood as separate populations.

Specimen: CD4+ or CD8+ T cells sorted from blood, collected in a trial of the OX40 agonist ivuxolimab. The chain joins TRBV28 to TRBJ2-1, with the D gene call left open. This clonotype was obtained from an adult with an advanced solid tumor such as melanoma, head and neck, liver or kidney cancer. The nucleotide sequence reads as follows: TGTGCCAGCAGTCCCCCCTGGGTTAGACTCAACAATGAGCAGTTCTTC. Its product reads: CASSPPWVRLNNEQFF. The entire variable domain, with the stretches around the CDR3 drawn from the reference TRBV28 and TRBJ2-1 proteins, is DVKVTQSSRYLVKRTGEKVFLECVQDMDHENMFWYRQDPGLGLRLIYFSYDVKMKEKGDIPEGYSVSREKKERFSLILESASTNQTSMYLCASSPPWVRLNNEQFFGPGTRLTVL.